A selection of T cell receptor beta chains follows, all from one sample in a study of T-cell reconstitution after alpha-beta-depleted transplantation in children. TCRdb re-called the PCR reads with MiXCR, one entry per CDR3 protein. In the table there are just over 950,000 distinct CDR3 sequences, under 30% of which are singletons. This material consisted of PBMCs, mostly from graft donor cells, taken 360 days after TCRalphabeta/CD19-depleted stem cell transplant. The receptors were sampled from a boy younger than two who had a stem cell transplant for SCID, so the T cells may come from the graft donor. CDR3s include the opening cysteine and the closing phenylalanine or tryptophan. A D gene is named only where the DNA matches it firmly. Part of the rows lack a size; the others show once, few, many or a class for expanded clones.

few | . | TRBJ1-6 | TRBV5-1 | CASRSDRANSPLHF | TGCGCCAGCAGATCGGACAGAGCAAATTCACCCCTCCACTTT
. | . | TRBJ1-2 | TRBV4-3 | CASSQDWGRAGTF | TGCGCCAGCAGCCAAGATTGGGGCAGGGCAGGGACCTTC
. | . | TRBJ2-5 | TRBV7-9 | CASSLAYDTISETQYF | TGTGCCAGCAGCTTAGCGTACGACACAATATCAGAGACCCAGTACTTC
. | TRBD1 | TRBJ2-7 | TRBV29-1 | CSVGGTGYEQYF | TGCAGCGTTGGTGGGACAGGCTACGAGCAGTACTTC
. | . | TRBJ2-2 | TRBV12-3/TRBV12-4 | CASSLWGHITGELFF | TGTGCCAGCAGTTTGTGGGGACACATCACCGGGGAGCTGTTTTTT
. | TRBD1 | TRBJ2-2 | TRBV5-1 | CASSPNRGDTGELFF | TGCGCCAGCAGCCCGAACAGGGGTGACACCGGGGAGCTGTTTTTT
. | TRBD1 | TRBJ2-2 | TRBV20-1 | CSARDTDREHDTGELFF | TGCAGTGCTAGAGATACCGACAGGGAACATGACACCGGGGAGCTGTTTTTT
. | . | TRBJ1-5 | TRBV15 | CATSRDSESNQPQHF | TGTGCCACCAGCAGAGATTCAGAAAGCAATCAGCCCCAGCATTTT
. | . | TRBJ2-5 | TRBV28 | CASSLQQGRETQYF | TGTGCCAGCAGTTTACAGCAGGGGCGAGAGACCCAGTACTTC
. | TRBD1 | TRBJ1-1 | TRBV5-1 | CASSGRQGLGTEAFF | TGCGCCAGCAGCGGACGACAGGGACTAGGCACTGAAGCTTTCTTT
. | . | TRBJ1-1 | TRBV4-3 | CASSQALEGYTEAFF | TGCGCCAGCAGCCAAGCCCTCGAGGGGTACACTGAAGCTTTCTTT
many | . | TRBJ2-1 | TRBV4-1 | CASSQEAGRYNEQFF | TGCGCCAGCAGCCAAGAGGCAGGGCGTTACAATGAGCAGTTCTTC
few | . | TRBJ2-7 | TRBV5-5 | CASSLTIFYEQYF | TGTGCCAGCAGCTTGACTATTTTCTACGAGCAGTACTTC
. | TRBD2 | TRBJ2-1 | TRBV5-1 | CASSPEGLAVEQFF | TGCGCCAGCAGCCCGGAGGGACTAGCAGTTGAGCAGTTCTTC
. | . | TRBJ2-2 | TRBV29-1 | CSVETGPTGELFF | TGCAGCGTTGAGACAGGACCCACCGGGGAGCTGTTTTTT
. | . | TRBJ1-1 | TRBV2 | CASSEAPSRGEAFF | TGTGCCAGCAGTGAAGCTCCGTCCCGTGGTGAAGCTTTCTTT
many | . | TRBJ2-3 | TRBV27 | CASSPSQGSTDTQYF | TGTGCCAGCAGCCCTTCGCAGGGGTCCACAGATACGCAGTATTTT
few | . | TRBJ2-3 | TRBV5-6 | CASSSWSFTDTQYF | TGTGCCAGCAGCTCATGGAGCTTCACAGATACGCAGTATTTT
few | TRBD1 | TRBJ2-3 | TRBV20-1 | CSARKPRPGGADTQYF | TGCAGTGCTAGAAAACCCCGGCCAGGGGGCGCAGATACGCAGTATTTT
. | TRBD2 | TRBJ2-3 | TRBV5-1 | CASSVPLAAAADTQYF | TGCGCCAGCAGCGTACCTCTAGCGGCAGCGGCAGATACGCAGTATTTT
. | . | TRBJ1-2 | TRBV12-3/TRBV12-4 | CASTPEGYGYTF | TGTGCCAGCACCCCCGAGGGCTATGGCTACACCTTC
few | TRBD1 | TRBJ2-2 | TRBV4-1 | CASSQEGQVLTGELFF | TGCGCCAGCAGCCAAGAGGGACAGGTTTTGACCGGGGAGCTGTTTTTT
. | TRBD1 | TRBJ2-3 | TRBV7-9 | CASSPSGGQGITDTQYF | TGTGCCAGCAGCCCAAGCGGGGGACAGGGGATCACAGATACGCAGTATTTT
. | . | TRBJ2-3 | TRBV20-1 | CSGWGGLDTQYF | TGCAGTGGGTGGGGCGGTTTGGATACGCAGTATTTT
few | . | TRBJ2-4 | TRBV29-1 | CSVGEEWDIQYF | TGCAGCGTTGGAGAGGAGTGGGACATTCAGTACTTC
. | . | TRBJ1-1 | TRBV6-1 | CASSPRGVTEAFF | TGTGCCAGCAGTCCAAGGGGGGTTACTGAAGCTTTCTTT
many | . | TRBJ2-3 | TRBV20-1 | CSARRGFTDTQYF | TGCAGTGCTAGACGGGGCTTCACAGATACGCAGTATTTT
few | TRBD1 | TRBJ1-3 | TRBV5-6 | CASSLAGTGFGNTIYF | TGTGCCAGCAGCTTGGCCGGGACAGGGTTCGGAAACACCATATATTTT
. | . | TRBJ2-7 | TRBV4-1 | CASSLEPDTVYEQYF | TGCGCCAGCAGCCTAGAGCCGGACACCGTATACGAGCAGTACTTC
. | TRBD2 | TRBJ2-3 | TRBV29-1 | CSVDGGGSDTQYF | TGCAGCGTTGATGGCGGGGGGTCAGATACGCAGTATTTT
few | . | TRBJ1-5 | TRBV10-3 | CARRTISNQPQHF | TGTGCCAGAAGGACGATTAGCAATCAGCCCCAGCATTTT
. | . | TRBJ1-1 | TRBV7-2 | CASSLLPGGGNTEAFF | TGTGCCAGCAGCTTACTCCCCGGGGGCGGGAACACTGAAGCTTTCTTT
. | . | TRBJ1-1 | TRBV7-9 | CASSQGRMNTEAFF | TGTGCCAGCAGCCAGGGGCGGATGAACACTGAAGCTTTCTTT
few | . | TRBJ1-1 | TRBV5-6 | CASSLAEGREAFF | TGTGCCAGCAGCTTGGCGGAGGGCCGTGAAGCTTTCTTT
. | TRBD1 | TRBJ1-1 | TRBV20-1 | CSAIRQGRTEAFF | TGCAGTGCTATTAGACAGGGGCGGACTGAAGCTTTCTTT
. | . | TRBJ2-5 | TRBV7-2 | CASSPDRWGETQYF | TGTGCCAGCAGCCCTGATAGGTGGGGGGAGACCCAGTACTTC
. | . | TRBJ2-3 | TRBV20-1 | CSASFGDPASTDTQYF | TGCAGTGCTAGCTTCGGGGACCCCGCTAGCACAGATACGCAGTATTTT
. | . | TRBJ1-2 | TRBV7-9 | CASSRGSRNYGYTF | TGTGCCAGCAGCCGGGGGAGCAGAAACTATGGCTACACCTTC
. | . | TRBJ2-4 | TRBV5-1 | CASSLNWDIQYF | TGCGCCAGCAGCTTGAATTGGGACATTCAGTACTTC
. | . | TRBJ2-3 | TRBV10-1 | CASSEGNTDTQYF | TGCGCCAGCAGTGAAGGGAACACAGATACGCAGTATTTT
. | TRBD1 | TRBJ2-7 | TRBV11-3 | CASSPGQGKIAQQYF | TGTGCCAGCAGCCCGGGACAGGGCAAGATCGCGCAGCAGTACTTC
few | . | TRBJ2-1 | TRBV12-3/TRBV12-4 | CASSLAGRLMDEQFF | TGTGCCAGCAGTTTAGCGGGGAGGCTCATGGATGAGCAGTTCTTC
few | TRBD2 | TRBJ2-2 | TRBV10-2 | CASSELLTSGGNTGELFF | TGCGCCAGCAGTGAGCTCTTAACTAGCGGGGGGAACACCGGGGAGCTGTTTTTT